One and the same sample provided the 8 T cell receptor beta chains below, sequenced in a study of beta chain features in type 1 diabetes. The antigens these receptors bind are not known. TCRB transcripts that were expressed got sequenced, as all of the isolated RNA had been reverse transcribed. TCRdb's copy holds only in-frame clones and misses some; the assay was immunoSEQ multiplex PCR. Of more than 300,000 clones listed, roughly 9% are singletons. Overall study findings and caveats: For Type 1 diabetes patients, all four CD4+ subsets carried TCRB CDR3s that were moderately but significantly shorter.

Sequencing was carried out using central memory CD4+ T cells from blood. The receptor source for this set is a man under 40 with type 1 diabetes.

This clone was recorded a few times. The gene calls are TRBV18 and TRBJ1-6; 9 bases agree with TRBD1. Germline V gene lookup returns CDR1 KGHSH and CDR2 LQKENI. Trimming took 3 bases from V and 8 from J; bases not matched to a gene: 5. CDR3 length equals 15 residues. The CDR3 protein is CASSPNRDRDSPLHF. Written as DNA, the CDR3 is TGTGCCAGCTCACCGAACCGGGACAGGGATTCACCCCTCCACTTT. The full variable domain, with the rest looked up from reference TRBV18 and TRBJ1-6, is NAGVMQNPRHLVRRRGQEARLRCSPMKGHSHVYWYRQLPEEGLKFMVYLQKENIIDESGMPKERFSAEFPKEGPSILRIQQVVRGDSAAYFCASSPNRDRDSPLHFGNGTRLTVT.

This clone was seen more than once but under ten times. V is TRBV30 and J is TRBJ1-3; D is possibly TRBD1 (5 bases). CDR1 is GTSNPN, CDR2 SVGIG, per germline (reference sequence). The CDR3 is made up of 17 amino acids. The V and J ends lost 2 bases and 4 bases respectively, with 21 bases between them. Here the CDR3 DNA reads TGTGCCTGGAGTAAGGAAAGAACGGGGGGACCCGGAAACACCATATATTTT. Translation: CAWSKERTGGPGNTIYF.

This clone was seen repeatedly, ten times or more. V usage is TRBV5-4 and J usage is TRBJ2-1, with TRBD1 matching over 9 bases. This CDR3 region has 15 residues. Germline V gene data show CDR1 as SGHNT and CDR2 as YYREEE (reference sequence). V trimming: 0 bases; J trimming: 4 bases; junction bases outside the gene matches: 2. In nucleotides, the CDR3 is TGTGCCAGCAGCTTGGCACAGGGGGCGTACAATGAGCAGTTCTTC. It specifies CASSLAQGAYNEQFF.

The rearrangement links TRBV5-1 to TRBJ1-5; D remains ambiguous. The ends were cut back, 4 bases at V and 2 bases at J, with 13 bases in the middle. In germline, CDR1 is SGHRS, CDR2 YFSETQ. The CDR3 spans 15 residues. Here the CDR3 DNA reads TGCGCCAGCAGCCCTGGATCGGGAGGCAATCAGCCCCAGCATTTT. It yields the protein CASSPGSGGNQPQHF.

A note on this clone: A much larger clonotype is one base distant, so this may be a read error. Distinct nucleotide sequences in the sample also encode this CDR3. The gene calls are TRBV10-3 and TRBJ2-2, with a weak D call TRBD2 (7 bases). Looked up from germline, CDR1 is ENHRY and CDR2 is SYGVKD. The V end was cut by 2 bases, the J end by 6 bases, with 19 bases between. This CDR3 contains 17 residues. The CDR3 sequence is CAISEAGAVGRSGELFF. The CDR3, as DNA: TGTGCCATCAGTGAGGCGGGGGCGGTCGGGCGGTCCGGGGAGCTGTTTTTT.

The V and J genes are TRBV7-2 and TRBJ1-1, with D maybe TRBD1 (5 bases). The CDR3 contains 13 residues. V lost 5 bases and J 2 bases, leaving 9 bases between the germline ends. The germline V gene encodes CDR1 SGHTA and CDR2 FQGNSA. The CDR3 spells CASSPGQNTEAFF. In DNA form, the CDR3 reads TGTGCCAGCAGCCCCGGACAAAACACTGAAGCTTTCTTT.

This clone has only a few counts. The chain joins TRBV7-8 to TRBJ1-2; D not certain. Germline CDR1 and CDR2: SGHVS and FQNEAQ. The CDR3 length is 14 residues. V shed 2 bases and J shed 4 bases, with 11 bases lying between them. CDR3 protein: CASSLIPGIYGYTF. The CDR3 DNA is TGTGCCAGCAGCTTAATCCCAGGCATCTATGGCTACACCTTC.

This clone was seen a few times. The chain has TRBV7-2 and TRBJ1-4, with D possibly TRBD1 on 6 matching bases. This CDR3 comprises 14 residues. Looked up from germline, CDR1 is SGHTA and CDR2 is FQGNSA. V was trimmed by 5 bases and J by 1 base, leaving 8 bases between them. The CDR3 protein is CASSPTGTNEKLFF. Here the CDR3 DNA reads TGTGCCAGCAGCCCGACAGGAACTAATGAAAAACTGTTTTTT.